This is a list of T cell receptor beta chains from one sample in a study of a mutant IDH1 vaccine in newly diagnosed glioma. This table comes from immunoSEQ multiplex PCR, and its TCRdb copy is limited to in-frame clones, with some not included. This table has 30,000 to 45,000 clones, approximately 78% appearing once. These receptors' targets are unknown. The material was PBMCs, obtained from a glioma patient whose treatment included an IDH1 peptide vaccine. The origin of the receptors is a man aged 35 to 55 with glioma. CDR3s include the opening cysteine and the closing phenylalanine or tryptophan. Fields, in order: D gene, clone size, J gene, V gene, CDR3 protein, CDR3 DNA. D genes are given only for firm matches. Some rows mark clone size as missing; the rest say once, few, many or name a class of expanded clone.

D gene: .
clone size: .
J gene: TRBJ2-2
V gene: TRBV7-6
CDR3 protein: CASSLGGRPNTGELFF
CDR3 DNA: TGTGCCAGCAGCTTAGGGGGGAGACCGAACACCGGGGAGCTGTTTTTT

D gene: .
clone size: .
J gene: TRBJ1-2
V gene: TRBV5-1
CDR3 protein: CASSPAGGGPRGYTF
CDR3 DNA: TGCGCCAGCAGCCCAGCGGGGGGTGGACCTCGGGGCTACACCTTC

D gene: TRBD1
clone size: few
J gene: TRBJ1-4
V gene: TRBV19
CDR3 protein: CASTYRGRKGEKLFF
CDR3 DNA: TGTGCCAGTACCTACAGGGGGCGCAAGGGTGAAAAACTGTTTTTT

D gene: .
clone size: .
J gene: TRBJ1-6
V gene: TRBV27
CDR3 protein: CASSSKGWEPPLHF
CDR3 DNA: TGTGCCAGCAGTTCGAAGGGATGGGAACCACCCCTCCACTTT

D gene: .
clone size: once
J gene: TRBJ1-4
V gene: TRBV6-6
CDR3 protein: CASQTDSNEKLFF
CDR3 DNA: TGTGCCAGCCAGACAGACTCTAATGAAAAACTGTTTTTT

D gene: .
clone size: .
J gene: TRBJ2-1
V gene: TRBV13
CDR3 protein: CASSHSWGSYNEQFF
CDR3 DNA: TGTGCCAGCAGCCATAGCTGGGGTTCTTACAATGAGCAGTTCTTC

D gene: TRBD1
clone size: .
J gene: TRBJ1-2
V gene: TRBV6-5
CDR3 protein: CASRPQGGPYGYTF
CDR3 DNA: TGTGCCAGCAGACCACAGGGGGGACCCTATGGCTACACCTTC

D gene: TRBD2
clone size: .
J gene: TRBJ2-7
V gene: TRBV6-1
CDR3 protein: CASSGLTSGAYEQYF
CDR3 DNA: TGTGCCAGCAGTGGACTGACTAGCGGGGCCTACGAGCAGTACTTC

D gene: TRBD2
clone size: .
J gene: TRBJ2-7
V gene: TRBV2
CDR3 protein: CASRLAGGPTKQYF
CDR3 DNA: TGTGCCAGCAGACTAGCGGGGGGCCCCACAAAGCAGTACTTC

D gene: TRBD1
clone size: .
J gene: TRBJ2-7
V gene: TRBV5-4
CDR3 protein: CASSMGQGSYEQYF
CDR3 DNA: TGTGCCAGCAGCATGGGACAGGGGTCATACGAGCAGTACTTC

D gene: TRBD1
clone size: .
J gene: TRBJ1-2
V gene: TRBV6-1
CDR3 protein: CASSEVADRANYGYTF
CDR3 DNA: TGTGCCAGCAGTGAAGTGGCGGACAGGGCTAACTATGGCTACACCTTC

D gene: .
clone size: .
J gene: TRBJ2-7
V gene: TRBV29-1
CDR3 protein: CSVTGTSYEQYF
CDR3 DNA: TGCAGCGTTACCGGGACCTCCTACGAGCAGTACTTC

D gene: .
clone size: few
J gene: TRBJ1-6
V gene: TRBV5-8
CDR3 protein: CASSFNSNSPLHF
CDR3 DNA: TGTGCCAGCAGCTTCAACAGTAACTCACCCCTCCACTTT

D gene: .
clone size: .
J gene: TRBJ1-2
V gene: TRBV6-1
CDR3 protein: CASSEEVGYPIVGYTF
CDR3 DNA: TGTGCCAGCAGTGAAGAGGTAGGGTACCCTATCGTTGGCTACACCTTC

D gene: .
clone size: once
J gene: TRBJ1-1
V gene: TRBV29-1
CDR3 protein: CSVESANTEAFF
CDR3 DNA: TGCAGCGTTGAGAGTGCGAACACTGAAGCTTTCTTT

D gene: .
clone size: .
J gene: TRBJ2-3
V gene: TRBV7-9
CDR3 protein: CASSARDHRSTDTQYF
CDR3 DNA: TGTGCCAGCAGCGCACGGGACCACAGAAGCACAGATACGCAGTATTTT

D gene: .
clone size: few
J gene: TRBJ2-3
V gene: TRBV18
CDR3 protein: CASSPVADTQYF
CDR3 DNA: TGTGCCAGCTCACCAGTAGCGGATACGCAGTATTTT